The clone carrying this TCR beta chain was counted a single time. The target antigen is unknown. The source of the sample is a study of T cell responses to AZD1222 COVID-19 vaccine. General study results and limits: Spike-specific TCR breadth and depth rose after two AZD1222 doses. Clonal diversity was possibly underestimated, and white British individuals and females predominated among donors. Close to half of spike-specific TCRs reportedly recognize unmutated variant regions.

V lost 1 base and J 2 bases, leaving 18 bases between the germline ends. Looked up from germline, CDR1 is LGHNA and CDR2 is YSLEER. CDR3 size: 17 residues. This table comes from immunoSEQ multiplex PCR, and its TCRdb copy is limited to in-frame clones, with some not included. The data contain about 170,000 clones, 87% of them singletons. The J gene is TRBJ2-7, the V gene TRBV4-3; D unclear. The material was peripheral blood, obtained 28 days after the second AZD1222 dose. The clonotype comes from an adult who received the AZD1222 COVID-19 vaccine. The CDR3 DNA is TGCGCCAGCAGCCAAGGGGTATACCGGGCTGTTACCTACGAGCAGTACTTC. Translating it yields CASSQGVYRAVTYEQYF.